The source of this TCR beta chain is a study of control samples from healthy donors and cancer patients. CDR3 length: 16 amino acids. Trimming shortened V by 4 bases and J by 0 bases, and 15 bases separated the two germline ends. Germline CDR1 MGHDK, CDR2 SYGVNS. Using immunoSEQ multiplex PCR, the repertoire was profiled, and TCRdb retains in-frame clones only, with some absent. The table shows 100,000 to 150,000 clones, with roughly 84% occurring only once. This sequence joins TRBV25-1 and TRBJ1-2; a weak D match, TRBD1 (5 bases). Sequencing input: blood. The receptor was derived from a man younger than 35 in good health. CDR3 sequence reads: CASSAQGPSSNYGYTF. DNA for the CDR3: TGTGCCAGCAGTGCCCAGGGTCCTTCTTCTAACTATGGCTACACCTTC.